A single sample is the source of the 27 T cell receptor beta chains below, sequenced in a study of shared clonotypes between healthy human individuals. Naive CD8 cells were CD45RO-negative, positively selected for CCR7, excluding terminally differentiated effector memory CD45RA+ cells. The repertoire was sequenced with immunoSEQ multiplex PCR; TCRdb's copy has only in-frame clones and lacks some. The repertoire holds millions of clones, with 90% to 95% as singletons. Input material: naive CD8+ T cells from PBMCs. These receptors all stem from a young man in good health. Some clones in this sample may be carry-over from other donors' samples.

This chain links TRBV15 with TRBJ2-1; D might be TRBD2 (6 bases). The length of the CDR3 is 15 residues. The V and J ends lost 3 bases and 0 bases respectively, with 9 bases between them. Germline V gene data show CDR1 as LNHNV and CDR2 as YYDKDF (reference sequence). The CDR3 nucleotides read TGTGCCACCAGCAGCGCGGGGAGCTCCTACAATGAGCAGTTCTTC. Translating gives CATSSAGSSYNEQFF.

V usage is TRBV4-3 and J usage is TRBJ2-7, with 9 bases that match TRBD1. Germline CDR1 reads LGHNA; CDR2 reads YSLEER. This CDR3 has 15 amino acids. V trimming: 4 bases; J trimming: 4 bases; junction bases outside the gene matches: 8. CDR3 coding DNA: TGCGCCAGCAGCCGGGACCGGGACAGGGCTTACGAGCAGTACTTC. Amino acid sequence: CASSRDRDRAYEQYF.

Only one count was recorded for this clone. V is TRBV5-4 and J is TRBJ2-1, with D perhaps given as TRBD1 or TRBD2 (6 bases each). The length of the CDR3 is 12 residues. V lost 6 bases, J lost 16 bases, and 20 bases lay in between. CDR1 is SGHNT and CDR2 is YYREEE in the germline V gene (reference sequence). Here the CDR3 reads CASTDPRGRSFF. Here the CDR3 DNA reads TGTGCCAGCACCGACCCTCGGGGGCGATCATTCTTC.

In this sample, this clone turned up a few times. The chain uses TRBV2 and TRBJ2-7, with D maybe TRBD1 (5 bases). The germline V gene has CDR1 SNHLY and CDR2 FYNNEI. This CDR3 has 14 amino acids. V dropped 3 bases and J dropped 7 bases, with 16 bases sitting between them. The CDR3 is CASSEGRAPLEQYF. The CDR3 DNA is TGTGCCAGCAGTGAGGGCAGGGCCCCCCTGGAGCAGTACTTC.

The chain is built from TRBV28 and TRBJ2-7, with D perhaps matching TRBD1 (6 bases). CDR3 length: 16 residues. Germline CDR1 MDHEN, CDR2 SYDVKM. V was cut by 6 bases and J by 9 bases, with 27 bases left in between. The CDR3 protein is CASRPSPTGSFYGQYF. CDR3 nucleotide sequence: TGTGCCAGCAGACCCTCTCCGACAGGCAGTTTCTATGGGCAGTACTTC.

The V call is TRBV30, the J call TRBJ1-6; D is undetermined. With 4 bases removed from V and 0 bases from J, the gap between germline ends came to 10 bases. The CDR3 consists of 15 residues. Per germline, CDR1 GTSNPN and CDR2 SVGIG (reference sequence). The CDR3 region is CAWKAEASYNSPLHF. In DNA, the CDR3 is TGTGCCTGGAAAGCGGAAGCCTCCTATAATTCACCCCTCCACTTT.

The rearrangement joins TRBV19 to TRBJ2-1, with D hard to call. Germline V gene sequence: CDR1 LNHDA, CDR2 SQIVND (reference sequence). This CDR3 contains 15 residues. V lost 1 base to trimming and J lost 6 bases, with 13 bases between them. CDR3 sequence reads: CASSIGRSTANEQFF. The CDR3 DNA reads TGTGCCAGTAGTATAGGTAGGAGCACCGCCAATGAGCAGTTCTTC.

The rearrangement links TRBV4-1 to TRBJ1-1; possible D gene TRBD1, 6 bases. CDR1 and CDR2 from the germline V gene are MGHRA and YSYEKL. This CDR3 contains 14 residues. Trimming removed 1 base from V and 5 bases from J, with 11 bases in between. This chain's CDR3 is CASSQVSDRTEAFF. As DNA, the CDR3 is TGCGCCAGCAGCCAAGTCTCCGACAGGACTGAAGCTTTCTTT.

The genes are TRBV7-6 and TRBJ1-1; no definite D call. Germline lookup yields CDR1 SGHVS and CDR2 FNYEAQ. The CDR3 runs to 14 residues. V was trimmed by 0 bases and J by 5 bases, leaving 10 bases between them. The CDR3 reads CASSLARFGTEAFF. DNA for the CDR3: TGTGCCAGCAGCTTAGCGCGGTTCGGAACTGAAGCTTTCTTT.

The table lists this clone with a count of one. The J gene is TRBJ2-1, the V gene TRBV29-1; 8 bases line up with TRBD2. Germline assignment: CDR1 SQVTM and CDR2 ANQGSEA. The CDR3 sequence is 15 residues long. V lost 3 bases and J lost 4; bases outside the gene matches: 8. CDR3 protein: CSVDISGGVYNEQFF. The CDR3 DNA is TGCAGCGTTGATATTTCGGGGGGGGTTTACAATGAGCAGTTCTTC.

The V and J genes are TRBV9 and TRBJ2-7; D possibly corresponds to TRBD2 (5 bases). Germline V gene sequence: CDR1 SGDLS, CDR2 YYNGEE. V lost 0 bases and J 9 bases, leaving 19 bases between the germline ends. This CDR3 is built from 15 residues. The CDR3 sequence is CASSVGEGSGRGQYF. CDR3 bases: TGTGCCAGCAGCGTAGGCGAGGGAAGTGGGAGAGGGCAGTACTTC.

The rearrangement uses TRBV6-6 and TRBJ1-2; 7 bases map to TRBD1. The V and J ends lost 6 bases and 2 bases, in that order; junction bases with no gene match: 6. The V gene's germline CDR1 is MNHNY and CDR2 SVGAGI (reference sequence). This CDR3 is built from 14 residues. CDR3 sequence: CASRPTGENYGYTF. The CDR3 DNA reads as TGTGCCAGCAGGCCCACAGGGGAAAACTATGGCTACACCTTC.

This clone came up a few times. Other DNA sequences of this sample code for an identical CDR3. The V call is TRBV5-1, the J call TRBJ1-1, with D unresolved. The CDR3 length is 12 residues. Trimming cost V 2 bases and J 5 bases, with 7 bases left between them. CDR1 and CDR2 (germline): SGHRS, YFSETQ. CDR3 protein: CASSLGRTEAFF. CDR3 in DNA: TGCGCCAGCAGCTTAGGGAGGACTGAAGCTTTCTTT.

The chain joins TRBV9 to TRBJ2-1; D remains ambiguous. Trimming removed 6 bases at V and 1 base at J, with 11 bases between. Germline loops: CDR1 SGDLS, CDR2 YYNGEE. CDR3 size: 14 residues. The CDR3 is CASTPKGSYNEQFF. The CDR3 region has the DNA TGTGCCAGCACCCCCAAGGGATCCTACAATGAGCAGTTCTTC.

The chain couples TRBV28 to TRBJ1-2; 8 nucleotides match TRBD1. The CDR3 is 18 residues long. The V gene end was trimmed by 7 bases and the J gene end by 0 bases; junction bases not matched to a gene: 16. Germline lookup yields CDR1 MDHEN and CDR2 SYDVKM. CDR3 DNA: TGTGCCAGCAATACGGGACAGGACTCCCAGTACCCTAACTATGGCTACACCTTC. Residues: CASNTGQDSQYPNYGYTF.

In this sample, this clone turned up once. This chain's CDR3 is CASSSRPYTGELFF. Written as DNA, the CDR3 is TGTGCCAGCAGTTCCCGACCCTACACCGGGGAGCTGTTTTTT. The chain uses TRBV28 and TRBJ2-2; D not resolved. V lost 4 bases to trimming and J lost 3 bases, with 9 bases between them. This CDR3 spans 14 amino acids. Looked up from germline, CDR1 is MDHEN and CDR2 is SYDVKM.

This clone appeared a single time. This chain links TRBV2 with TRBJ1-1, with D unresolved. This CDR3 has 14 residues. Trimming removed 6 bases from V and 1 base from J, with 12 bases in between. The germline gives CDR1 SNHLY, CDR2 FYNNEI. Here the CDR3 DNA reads TGTGCCAGCAGGGTTGTTGAAGGGAACACTGAAGCTTTCTTT. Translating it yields CASRVVEGNTEAFF.

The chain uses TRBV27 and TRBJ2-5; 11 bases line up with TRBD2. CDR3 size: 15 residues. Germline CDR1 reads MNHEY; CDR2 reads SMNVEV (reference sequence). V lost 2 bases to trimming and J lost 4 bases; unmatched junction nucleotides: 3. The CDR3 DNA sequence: TGTGCCAGCAGTTTACTAGCGGGAGGCGTAGAGACCCAGTACTTC. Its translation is CASSLLAGGVETQYF.

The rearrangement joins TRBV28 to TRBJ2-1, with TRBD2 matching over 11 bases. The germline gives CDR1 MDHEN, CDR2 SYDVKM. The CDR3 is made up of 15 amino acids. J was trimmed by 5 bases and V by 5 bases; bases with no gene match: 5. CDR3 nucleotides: TGTGCCAGCAGTACCCTAGCGGGAGGAGACAATGAGCAGTTCTTC. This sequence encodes CASSTLAGGDNEQFF. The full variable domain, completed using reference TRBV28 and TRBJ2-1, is DVKVTQSSRYLVKRTGEKVFLECVQDMDHENMFWYRQDPGLGLRLIYFSYDVKMKEKGDIPEGYSVSREKKERFSLILESASTNQTSMYLCASSTLAGGDNEQFFGPGTRLTVL.

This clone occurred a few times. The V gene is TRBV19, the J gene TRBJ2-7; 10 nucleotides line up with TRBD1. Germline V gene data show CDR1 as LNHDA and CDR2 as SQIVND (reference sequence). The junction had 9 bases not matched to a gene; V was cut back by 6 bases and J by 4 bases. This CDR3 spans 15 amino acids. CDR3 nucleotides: TGTGCCAGTAGCGACGGACAGGGGGGAGGATACGAGCAGTACTTC. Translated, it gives CASSDGQGGGYEQYF.

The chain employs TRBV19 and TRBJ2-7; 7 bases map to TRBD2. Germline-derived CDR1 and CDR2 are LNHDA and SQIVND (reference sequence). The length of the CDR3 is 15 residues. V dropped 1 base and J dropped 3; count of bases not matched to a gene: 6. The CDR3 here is CASSIGGGRGYEQYF. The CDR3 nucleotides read TGTGCCAGTAGTATAGGAGGCGGGAGAGGCTACGAGCAGTACTTC.

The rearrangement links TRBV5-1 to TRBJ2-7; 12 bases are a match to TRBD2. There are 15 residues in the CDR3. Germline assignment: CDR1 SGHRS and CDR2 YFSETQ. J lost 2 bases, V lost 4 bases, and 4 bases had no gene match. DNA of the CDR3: TGCGCCAGCAGCGCCGGACTAGCGGGGACCTACGAGCAGTACTTC. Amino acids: CASSAGLAGTYEQYF.

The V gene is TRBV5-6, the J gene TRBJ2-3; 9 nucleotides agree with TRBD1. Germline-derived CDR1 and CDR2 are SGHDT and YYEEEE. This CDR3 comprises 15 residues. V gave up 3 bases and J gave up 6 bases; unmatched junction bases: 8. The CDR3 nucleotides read TGTGCCAGCAGCTCGGGACAGGGATTTCTGGATACGCAGTATTTT. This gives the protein CASSSGQGFLDTQYF.

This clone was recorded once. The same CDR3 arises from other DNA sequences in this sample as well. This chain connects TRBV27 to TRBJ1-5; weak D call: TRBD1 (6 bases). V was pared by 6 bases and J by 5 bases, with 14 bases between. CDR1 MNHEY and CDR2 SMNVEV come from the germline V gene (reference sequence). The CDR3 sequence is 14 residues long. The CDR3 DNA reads TGTGCCAGCAGCAAAGGGGGGGGCTATCAGCCCCAGCATTTT. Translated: CASSKGGGYQPQHF.

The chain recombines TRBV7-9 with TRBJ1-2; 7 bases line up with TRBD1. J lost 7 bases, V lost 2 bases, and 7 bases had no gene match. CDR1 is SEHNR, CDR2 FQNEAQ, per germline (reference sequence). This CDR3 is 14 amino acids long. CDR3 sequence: CASSLRQGYGGYTF. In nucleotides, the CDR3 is TGTGCCAGCAGCTTAAGACAGGGATATGGTGGCTACACCTTC.

The CDR3 protein is CASSIWGQVSRELFF. The CDR3 nucleotides read TGTGCCAGTAGTATCTGGGGACAGGTCAGCCGGGAGCTGTTTTTT. The V and J genes are TRBV19 and TRBJ2-2; 8 bases align to TRBD1. The trim removed 3 bases at V and 9 bases at J, leaving 9 bases unmatched. The CDR3 has 15 amino acids. Germline values: CDR1 LNHDA, CDR2 SQIVND (reference sequence).

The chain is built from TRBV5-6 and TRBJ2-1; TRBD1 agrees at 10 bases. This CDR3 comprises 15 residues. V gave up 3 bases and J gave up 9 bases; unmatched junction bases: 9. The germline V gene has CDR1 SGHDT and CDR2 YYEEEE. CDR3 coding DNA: TGTGCCAGCAGCTCGGGACAGGGGCTGGTGGGTGAGCAGTTCTTC. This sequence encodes CASSSGQGLVGEQFF.